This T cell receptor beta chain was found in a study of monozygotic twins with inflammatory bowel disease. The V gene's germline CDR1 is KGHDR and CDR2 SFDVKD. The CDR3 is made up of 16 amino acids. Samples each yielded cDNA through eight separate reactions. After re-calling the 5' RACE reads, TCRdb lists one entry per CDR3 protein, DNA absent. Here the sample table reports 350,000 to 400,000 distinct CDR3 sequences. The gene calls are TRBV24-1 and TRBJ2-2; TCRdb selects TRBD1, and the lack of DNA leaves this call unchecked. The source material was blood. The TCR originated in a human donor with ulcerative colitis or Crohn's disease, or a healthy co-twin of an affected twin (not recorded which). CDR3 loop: CATSDFVTGGSGELFF.